Below, 27 T cell receptor beta chains from the same sample are listed, as sequenced in a study of T cell responses to AZD1222 COVID-19 vaccine. The protocol was immunoSEQ multiplex PCR, while the TCRdb copy is restricted to in-frame clones and leaves out a portion. This sample has 89,000 or so clones, with about 90% found just once. The source was peripheral blood, collected on day 0 of AZD1222 vaccination. The source is an adult in good health.

As regards this clone: The junction departs from germline at one end; a sequencing error may be responsible. The CDR3 DNA reads as TGTGCCAGCAGCATAGACGCGAATGAGCAGTTCTTC. Translation: CASSIDANEQFF. This chain uses TRBV11-3 with TRBJ2-1; no clear D gene. This CDR3 is 12 amino acids long. Germline values: CDR1 SGHNT, CDR2 YENEEA. The full variable domain, rest sourced from reference TRBV11-3 and TRBJ2-1, is EAGVVQSPRYKIIEKKQPVAFWCNPISGHNTLYWYLQNLGQGPELLIRYENEEAVDDSQLPKDRFSAERLKGVDSTLKIQPAELGDSAVYLCASSIDANEQFFGPGTRLTVL.

This clone counts as medium-sized (0.01 to 0.1%). This sequence joins TRBV7-9 and TRBJ1-5, with 7 bases aligning to TRBD1. Germline V gene lookup returns CDR1 SEHNR and CDR2 FQNEAQ (reference sequence). The CDR3 runs 15 residues. The trim removed 5 bases at V and 2 bases at J, leaving 6 bases unmatched. CDR3 DNA: TGTGCCAGCAGCCCGACAGGGCCAGGCAATCAGCCCCAGCATTTT. Protein product: CASSPTGPGNQPQHF.

This chain uses TRBV29-1 with TRBJ1-1, with D possibly matching TRBD1 (6 bases). V was trimmed by 2 bases and J by 1 base, leaving 14 bases between them. From germline, CDR1 is SQVTM and CDR2 ANQGSEA. This CDR3 has 15 residues. The CDR3, as DNA: TGCAGCGTTGAACCTACAGGGAGTAGGAACACTGAAGCTTTCTTT. Residues: CSVEPTGSRNTEAFF.

The J gene is TRBJ1-5, the V gene TRBV11-1; 9 positions agree with TRBD1. Germline assignment: CDR1 SGHAT and CDR2 FQDESV (reference sequence). The V segment lost 5 bases and the J segment 4 bases; nucleotides outside the gene matches: 3. The CDR3 is 14 residues long. DNA of the CDR3: TGTGCCAGCAGCCGAGACAGGGGGAATCAGCCCCAGCATTTT. It translates to CASSRDRGNQPQHF.

This clone was recorded a few times. The chain couples TRBV7-9 to TRBJ1-1; 8 nucleotides agree with TRBD1. CDR3 length equals 15 residues. The germline V gene encodes CDR1 SEHNR and CDR2 FQNEAQ (reference sequence). The V segment lost 4 bases and the J segment 0 bases; nucleotides outside the gene matches: 4. The CDR3 spells CASSSGTGVNTEAFF. The DNA of the CDR3 is TGTGCCAGCAGCTCGGGGACAGGAGTGAACACTGAAGCTTTCTTT.

The CDR3 spells CASSDFPPGTGELFF. The DNA of the CDR3 is TGTGCCAGCAGTGACTTCCCCCCGGGGACCGGGGAGCTGTTTTTT. The chain couples TRBV25-1 to TRBJ2-2; D may be TRBD2 (5 bases). Germline loops: CDR1 MGHDK, CDR2 SYGVNS. V lost 3 bases and J lost 5, with 13 bases in between. CDR3 length equals 15 residues. The full variable domain, in which reference TRBV25-1 and TRBJ2-2 provide the parts outside the CDR3, is EADIYQTPRYLVIGTGKKITLECSQTMGHDKMYWYQQDPGMELHLIHYSYGVNSTEKGDLSSESTVSRIRTEHFPLTLESARPSHTSQYLCASSDFPPGTGELFFGEGSRLTVL.

The chain has TRBV4-2 and TRBJ2-7; D is possibly TRBD2 (6 bases). Germline CDR1 LGHNA, CDR2 YNFKEQ. There are 16 residues in the CDR3. Trimming shortened V by 1 base and J by 0 bases, and 13 bases separated the two germline ends. Here the CDR3 reads CASSQAGTVSSYEQYF. The CDR3 DNA reads TGTGCCAGCAGCCAAGCCGGGACTGTTAGCTCCTACGAGCAGTACTTC.

The chain uses TRBV14 and TRBJ1-6; D is uncertain. The CDR3 is made up of 13 amino acids. Trimming shortened V by 2 bases and J by 7 bases, and 6 bases separated the two germline ends. Per germline, CDR1 SGHDN and CDR2 FVKESK. The CDR3 DNA reads TGTGCCAGCAGCCAAAAAGAGAATTCACCCCTCCACTTT. It is translated as CASSQKENSPLHF.

The V call is TRBV5-4, the J call TRBJ2-2, with 7 nucleotides matching TRBD2. The V gene's germline CDR1 is SGHNT and CDR2 YYREEE (reference sequence). V shed 4 bases and J 5 bases; nucleotides not matched to a gene: 8. This CDR3 spans 15 amino acids. The CDR3 nucleotides are TGTGCCAGCAGCCGGGGCGCGGGAGAGACCGGGGAGCTGTTTTTT. This translates into CASSRGAGETGELFF.

The genes are TRBV5-1 and TRBJ2-7, with 10 bases lining up with TRBD1. CDR3 size: 14 residues. From germline, CDR1 is SGHRS and CDR2 YFSETQ. V gave up 2 bases and J gave up 7 bases; unmatched junction bases: 6. The CDR3 here is CASSFGDRGLEQYF. The CDR3 DNA sequence: TGCGCCAGCAGCTTTGGGGACAGGGGCTTGGAGCAGTACTTC.

This rearrangement joins TRBV7-8 to TRBJ2-7, with D possibly being TRBD1 (6 bases). Germline V gives CDR1 SGHVS, CDR2 FQNEAQ. This CDR3 has 18 amino acids. V was clipped by 5 bases and J by 3 bases, with 26 bases between them. CDR3: CASSLLGRTVKTGYEQYF. The DNA for the CDR3 is TGTGCCAGCAGCCTCCTGGGAAGGACAGTCAAGACGGGCTACGAGCAGTACTTC.

The chain has TRBV29-1 and TRBJ1-4, with TRBD1 matching 7 bases. Germline CDR1 is SQVTM and CDR2 is ANQGSEA. After removal of 6 bases from V and 0 bases from J, the junction contained 4 bases not matched to a gene. The CDR3 length is 14 residues. Written as DNA, the CDR3 is TGCAGCGTGCCCGGGACAGCAACTAATGAAAAACTGTTTTTT. It specifies CSVPGTATNEKLFF.

This sequence joins TRBV15 and TRBJ1-3; D remains unclear. Germline V gives CDR1 LNHNV, CDR2 YYDKDF (reference sequence). The length of the CDR3 is 13 residues. Trimming left V 1 base short and J 1 base short, with 2 bases between. CDR3 nucleotides: TGTGCCACCAGCAGAGGTTCTGGAAACACCATATATTTT. Protein sequence: CATSRGSGNTIYF.

This rearrangement joins TRBV5-1 to TRBJ2-7, with 7 bases aligning to TRBD1. V trimming: 4 bases; J trimming: 2 bases; junction bases outside the gene matches: 9. The CDR3 covers 15 residues. Germline CDR1 is SGHRS and CDR2 is YFSETQ. The CDR3 region has the DNA TGCGCCAGCAGCACGTCAACAGGGGACGCCTACGAGCAGTACTTC. This sequence encodes CASSTSTGDAYEQYF.

The chain recombines TRBV27 with TRBJ2-7; D is perhaps TRBD1 (6 bases). V lost 5 bases, J lost 0 bases, and 14 bases lay in between. This CDR3 region has 15 residues. CDR1 is MNHEY, CDR2 SMNVEV, per germline (reference sequence). The CDR3 DNA follows: TGTGCCAGCAGTCCACAGGGCGGGTTCTCCTACGAGCAGTACTTC. Its translation is CASSPQGGFSYEQYF.

This chain's CDR3 is CASQTGGNVEKLFF. CDR3 DNA: TGTGCCAGTCAAACAGGGGGCAATGTCGAAAAACTGTTTTTT. The chain has TRBV18 and TRBJ1-4; 9 nucleotides align to TRBD1. The J segment lost 8 bases and the V segment lost 9 bases, leaving 10 bases of the junction unmatched. The CDR3 totals 14 residues. CDR1 KGHSH and CDR2 LQKENI come from the germline V gene.

V and J are TRBV6-6 and TRBJ2-7; D not resolved. The CDR3 is 12 residues long. Germline V gives CDR1 MNHNY, CDR2 SVGAGI (reference sequence). V was cut by 2 bases and J by 3 bases, with 5 bases left in between. CDR3 nucleotide sequence: TGTGCCAGCAGTTACGAGCACTACGAGCAGTACTTC. Protein sequence: CASSYEHYEQYF.

The chain uses TRBV12-3 or TRBV12-4 and TRBJ1-5, with a possible D match to TRBD1 (5 bases). The CDR3 length is 13 residues. The V gene lost 5 bases and the J gene lost 6 bases, with 11 bases spanning the gap. The CDR3 DNA sequence: TGTGCCAGCAGTCAGGGCTTCAGTCAGCCCCAGCATTTT. Translated, it gives CASSQGFSQPQHF.

This chain joins TRBV7-9 and TRBJ1-1; D is perhaps TRBD1 (5 bases). Germline CDR1 reads SEHNR; CDR2 reads FQNEAQ (reference sequence). The ends were cut back, 2 bases at V and 6 bases at J, with 19 bases in the middle. The CDR3 covers 16 residues. The CDR3, as DNA: TGTGCCAGCAGCTTAACCCTTAGGGGAGGAAGGCCTGAAGCTTTCTTT. Protein product: CASSLTLRGGRPEAFF.

The rearrangement links TRBV3-1 (or the pseudogene TRBV3-2) to TRBJ1-2; D gene uncertain. Deletions cut 2 bases from V and 2 bases from J, with 15 bases between. Germline V CDR1 and CDR2: LGHDT, YNNKEL (reference sequence). The CDR3 length is 16 residues. The CDR3 loop reads CASSQMVGVRNYGYTF. The DNA for the CDR3 is TGTGCCAGCAGCCAAATGGTCGGGGTTAGGAACTATGGCTACACCTTC.

The gene calls are TRBV27 and TRBJ2-3; D unclear. The CDR3 consists of 15 residues. Trimming removed 5 bases at V and 0 bases at J, with 12 bases between. The germline V gene encodes CDR1 MNHEY and CDR2 SMNVEV (reference sequence). The CDR3 nucleotides are TGTGCCAGCAGTCGGCCCAGAGCTAGCACAGATACGCAGTATTTT. Encoded protein: CASSRPRASTDTQYF.

The chain uses TRBV2 and TRBJ2-1; D perhaps matches TRBD2 (5 bases). Trimming removed 6 bases at V and 8 bases at J, with 20 bases between. In germline, CDR1 is SNHLY, CDR2 FYNNEI. This CDR3 contains 15 residues. CDR3 sequence reads: CASRDRELVIYEQFF. The CDR3 region has the DNA TGTGCCAGCAGAGACCGGGAACTAGTCATATATGAGCAGTTCTTC.

This sequence joins TRBV7-9 and TRBJ1-6; 9 nucleotides agree with TRBD1. The CDR3 covers 17 residues. The germline CDR1 and CDR2 sequences are SEHNR and FQNEAQ (reference sequence). V lost 5 bases and J lost 4; bases outside the gene matches: 9. The DNA for the CDR3 is TGTGCCAGCAGCGGAAAAGGACAGGGGCTTTATAATTCACCCCTCCACTTT. Amino acid sequence: CASSGKGQGLYNSPLHF.

This sequence joins TRBV3-1 (or the pseudogene TRBV3-2) and TRBJ2-7, with a weak D call TRBD2 (5 bases). Germline V gene lookup returns CDR1 LGHDT and CDR2 YNNKEL (reference sequence). The length of the CDR3 is 12 residues. Trimming took 8 bases from V and 4 from J, leaving 12 bases between them. CDR3 bases: TGTGCCAGCGGCGAGGGATCTTACGAGCAGTACTTC. Protein: CASGEGSYEQYF.

The chain couples TRBV21-1 to TRBJ1-2. TRBV21-1 is listed as a pseudogene. The CDR3 is 16 amino acids. This chain's CDR3 is CASSKASDPEGDGYTF. The CDR3 bases are TGTGCCAGCAGCAAAGCGTCGGACCCAGAAGGTGACGGCTACACCTTC.

This sequence joins TRBV6-1 and TRBJ2-7; D ambiguous. V was trimmed by 2 bases and J by 0 bases, leaving 17 bases between them. CDR3 length: 17 amino acids. The V gene's germline CDR1 is MNHNS and CDR2 SASEGT. CDR3 protein: CASSEQKISYSSYEQYF. Here the CDR3 DNA reads TGTGCCAGCAGTGAACAAAAAATATCTTATAGCTCCTACGAGCAGTACTTC.

For this clone: Other nucleotide sequences from this sample produce the same CDR3. V gene TRBV9 combines with J gene TRBJ1-1; D is unclear. With 2 bases removed from V and 3 bases from J, the gap between germline ends came to 5 bases. The CDR3 length is 12 residues. Germline CDR1 and CDR2: SGDLS and YYNGEE. CDR3 sequence (DNA): TGTGCCAGCAGCGTCGGGGACACTGAAGCTTTCTTT. It encodes CASSVGDTEAFF.